The present T cell receptor (beta chain) was sequenced within a study of blood T cell repertoires in COVID-19. The CDR3 covers 18 residues. Trimming removed 5 bases from V and 5 bases from J; junction bases left unmatched: 14. Germline CDR1 and CDR2: SGHAT and FQNNGV. Sequencing used immunoSEQ multiplex PCR; TCRdb keeps in-frame clones, though not all of them. The profile shows 95,000 or so clones, 75% to 90% of them singletons. This receptor was identified in a man aged 80 or over with active or convalescent COVID-19. The sample was peripheral blood. J is TRBJ2-3 and V is TRBV11-2; the match to TRBD2 covers 12 bases. The CDR3 loop is CASSLLGTSGFSRDTQYF. The CDR3 DNA reads as TGTGCCAGCAGCCTCCTTGGGACTAGCGGGTTCTCCAGAGATACGCAGTATTTT. Full variable domain (rest looked up from reference TRBV11-2 and TRBJ2-3): EAGVAQSPRYKIIEKRQSVAFWCNPISGHATLYWYQQILGQGPKLLIQFQNNGVVDDSQLPKDRFSAERLKGVDSTLKIQPAKLEDSAVYLCASSLLGTSGFSRDTQYFGPGTRLTVL.